This T cell receptor (beta chain) was found in a study of a mutant IDH1 vaccine in newly diagnosed glioma. Study background: Patients got their first vaccination 4-6 weeks after radiotherapy alone, or with temozolomide cycles. The V12 visit happened in week 35, and the V13 visit happened in week 47.

Note on this clone: The antigen remains undetermined.

Profiling relied on immunoSEQ multiplex PCR, and the TCRdb table lists in-frame clones only, not all of them. The profile covers under 60,000 clones, with about three quarters appearing a single time and just under 5% taken by the ten largest. Whole-study findings and limits: Pseudoprogression appears to have had no connection to changes in top peripheral T cell clonotypes.

Time point: week 47, end of study. All doses held 300 ug of mutant IDH1 20-mer peptide, with topical imiquimod. Those who donated had recent WHO grade 3 or 4 IDH1-mutant, ATRX-lost astrocytomas. The sample was PBMCs, taken from a glioma patient whose treatment included an IDH1 peptide vaccine. The source is a woman between 40 and 55 years old with glioma. Some clones in this sample may be carry-over from other donors' samples.

In DNA, the CDR3 is TGCGCCAGCAGCCAAGGGACCTATACCTACGAGCAGTACTTC. Residues: CASSQGTYTYEQYF. The rearrangement joins TRBV4-1 to TRBJ2-7; D unclear. The germline CDR1 and CDR2 sequences are MGHRA and YSYEKL. Trimming removed 1 base from V and 2 bases from J, with 9 bases in between. The CDR3 extends over 14 amino acids.